This T cell receptor beta chain was observed in a study of post-analysis software for immune sequencing data. About the research overall: Multiple sclerosis in the patients followed relapsing-remitting, secondary progressive and progressive-relapsing courses.

Prepared libraries of TCR beta cDNA carried unique molecular identifiers. TCRdb used MiXCR to reprocess the PCR reads, holding one entry per CDR3 protein. The sample shows fewer than 550,000 distinct CDR3 sequences, 34% of them seen only once. Study-level results: Strong same-batch co-clustering of samples appeared with F measure clustering. Four to six TRBV segments (TRBV5-6, TRBV5-1 and TRBV20-1 among them) occurred more frequently in patients than in controls.

This clonotype occurred a few times. Its antigen is undetermined. Germline values: CDR1 MGHDK, CDR2 SYGVNS. The CDR3 length is 14 residues. The V segment lost 10 bases and the J segment 5 bases; nucleotides outside the gene matches: 9. This TCR derives from a girl aged 2-17 years with multiple sclerosis. Sequenced: blood. The chain employs TRBV25-1 and TRBJ2-5; 11 positions match TRBD2. CDR3 sequence: CATKKTSGAETQYF. In DNA, the CDR3 is TGTGCCACCAAAAAGACTAGCGGGGCCGAGACCCAGTACTTC.